Below, 13 T cell receptor beta chains from the same sample are listed, as sequenced in a study of regulatory T cells in long-lasting Graves disease. Assembly of TCR beta libraries relied on iRepertoire HTBI primers together with Arm-PCR of CDR3 regions. TCRdb itself ran the multiplex PCR reads through MiXCR, one entry per CDR3 protein. The sample has 250,000 to 400,000 distinct CDR3 sequences, over 15% seen once. Stated time point: newly diagnosed GD, antithyroid drugs for less than 3 months. RNA isolated from PBMCs was used to make the TCR library. The starting material was peripheral blood mononuclear cells (PBMCs), obtained at new diagnosis, from a patient treated with antithyroid drugs. The receptors were sampled from a female donor with Graves disease.

This clonotype was seen at least ten times. The J gene is TRBJ2-1, the V gene TRBV20-1; 7 bases match TRBD2. There are 15 residues in the CDR3. V trimming: 0 bases; J trimming: 9 bases; junction bases outside the gene matches: 11. The germline V gene encodes CDR1 DFQATT and CDR2 SNEGSKA (reference sequence). CDR3 sequence reads: CSARDLREPPIEQFF. For the CDR3, the DNA is TGCAGTGCTAGAGATTTGCGGGAGCCGCCGATTGAGCAGTTCTTC.

There are many counts of this clonotype. CDR3 DNA sequence: TGTGCCAGCAGTGAATCCTGGGAGACCCAGTACTTC. It codes for CASSESWETQYF. This chain uses TRBV2 with TRBJ2-5; D not certain. Trimming took off 2 bases at V and 5 bases at J, with 6 bases between the two ends. Germline CDR1 and CDR2: SNHLY and FYNNEI. The CDR3 is made up of 12 amino acids.

This clonotype has more than one count but fewer than ten. The gene calls are TRBV20-1 and TRBJ1-5; 7 nucleotides agree with TRBD1. Losses at the gene ends were 6 bases for V and 4 bases for J; bases not matched to a gene: 9. The CDR3 length is 14 residues. Germline V gives CDR1 DFQATT, CDR2 SNEGSKA (reference sequence). CDR3 in amino acids: CSANRQGVNQPQHF. The CDR3 DNA follows: TGCAGTGCAAACAGACAGGGAGTTAATCAGCCCCAGCATTTT.

The V call is TRBV6-2 or TRBV6-3, the J call TRBJ1-1; the D gene is possibly TRBD1 (5 bases). V was shortened by 5 bases and J by 4 bases, with 20 bases between the two germline ends. CDR3 size: 16 residues. Germline V gene lookup returns CDR1 MNHEY and CDR2 SVGEGT. CDR3 coding DNA: TGTGCCAGCAGTGAAGCCACGGTGGGGGGGAGCACTGAAGCTTTCTTT. Translation: CASSEATVGGSTEAFF.

This clonotype has a count of ten or more. This rearrangement joins TRBV4-1 to TRBJ2-3; the match to TRBD2 covers 8 bases. V was clipped by 0 bases and J by 4 bases; unmatched bases: 0. This CDR3 contains 14 residues. In germline, CDR1 is MGHRA, CDR2 YSYEKL. This CDR3 is CASSQETSADTQYF. The CDR3 DNA reads TGCGCCAGCAGCCAAGAGACTAGCGCAGATACGCAGTATTTT.

This clonotype was counted only a few times. The V and J genes are TRBV29-1 and TRBJ2-7; 10 bases line up with TRBD1. CDR3 length: 14 residues. Germline CDR1 reads SQVTM; CDR2 reads ANQGSEA. Trimming cost V 6 bases and J 4 bases; bases outside gene matches: 9. The CDR3 region is CSVGRDRGQYEQYF. The CDR3 DNA reads TGCAGCGTCGGACGAGACAGGGGGCAATACGAGCAGTACTTC.

With respect to this clonotype: A read error may produce the germline difference seen at one junction end. V gene TRBV27 combines with J gene TRBJ2-5, with a weak D call TRBD2 (5 bases). The CDR3 has 16 residues. Germline CDR1 MNHEY, CDR2 SMNVEV (reference sequence). This chain's CDR3 is CACSFLRPQLGETQYF. CDR3 sequence (DNA): TGTGCCTGCAGTTTTCTTCGGCCTCAACTAGGAGAGACCCAGTACTTC.

This clonotype was seen many times. The rearrangement uses TRBV6-1 and TRBJ1-6; D is undetermined. V was clipped by 6 bases and J by 12 bases, with 12 bases between them. Germline V CDR1 and CDR2: MNHNS, SASEGT. This CDR3 region has 12 residues. The CDR3 sequence is CASRDGAGPLHF. The CDR3 DNA reads TGTGCCAGCAGAGATGGCGCAGGACCCCTCCACTTT.

This clonotype was observed many times. The chain employs TRBV20-1 and TRBJ2-7, with TRBD1 identical over 8 bases. The CDR3 is 15 amino acids. Germline V gene sequence: CDR1 DFQATT, CDR2 SNEGSKA (reference sequence). The V gene end was trimmed by 4 bases and the J gene end by 5 bases; junction bases not matched to a gene: 13. The CDR3 DNA follows: TGCAGTGCTAAAGGACAGGGCAATCTGTACCACGAGCAGTACTTC. It is translated as CSAKGQGNLYHEQYF.

This clonotype has at least ten counts. The chain is built from TRBV10-3 and TRBJ2-2; D is unresolved. The germline V gene has CDR1 ENHRY and CDR2 SYGVKD. With 11 bases removed from V and 7 bases from J, the gap between germline ends came to 14 bases. This CDR3 has 12 amino acids. CDR3 sequence: CAVRSAGGELFF. The CDR3 DNA sequence: TGTGCCGTCCGGAGCGCCGGCGGGGAGCTGTTTTTT.

V usage is TRBV20-1 and J usage is TRBJ2-1; 7 bases fit TRBD2. V trimming: 5 bases; J trimming: 4 bases; junction bases outside the gene matches: 8. The CDR3 spans 14 residues. Germline assignment: CDR1 DFQATT and CDR2 SNEGSKA (reference sequence). The CDR3 sequence: CSAGDYQTYNEQFF. The CDR3 DNA sequence: TGCAGTGCTGGGGACTACCAAACATACAATGAGCAGTTCTTC.

In its sample, this clonotype was seen many times. CDR3 nucleotide sequence: TGTGCCATCAGTGTGGTGGGATCCTACGAGCAGTACTTC. Encoded protein: CAISVVGSYEQYF. This chain connects TRBV10-3 to TRBJ2-7, with D unresolved. Germline lookup yields CDR1 ENHRY and CDR2 SYGVKD. The CDR3 totals 13 residues. Deletions cut 4 bases from V and 1 base from J, with 8 bases between.

The CDR3 protein is CASSFDRGRAEAFF. As DNA, the CDR3 is TGTGCCAGCAGCTTTGACAGGGGAAGGGCTGAAGCTTTCTTT. The rearrangement uses TRBV6-1 and TRBJ1-1, with TRBD1 identical over 8 bases. The length of the CDR3 is 14 residues. Germline V gene sequence: CDR1 MNHNS, CDR2 SASEGT. The junction had 9 bases not matched to a gene; V was cut back by 6 bases and J by 6 bases.